This TCR beta chain was found in a study of blood T cells in healthy people across ages. Whole-study findings and limits: TCR beta diversity tracked closely with naive T cell percentage. It was the long-lived donors that had more naive CD4+ cells and higher diversity than aged donors.

This clonotype turned up a few times. Antigen unknown. With a J-beta primer mix and a sample-barcoded 5' primer, a second PCR ran about 6 to 11 cycles. Through a template-switch adaptor with 12 random nucleotides, each cDNA molecule received a tag. TCRdb re-derived calls from the 5' RACE reads in MiXCR, one entry per CDR3 protein. Of 1.2 million to 1.5 million distinct CDR3 sequences in the sample, about 43% were seen once. The germline gives CDR1 MNHEY, CDR2 SVGAGI. The CDR3 covers 16 residues. J lost 4 bases, V lost 5 bases, and 13 bases had no gene match. The sequenced sample was blood. The chain carries TRBV6-5 and TRBJ2-5, with 7 bases lining up with TRBD2. This TCR derives from a woman aged 18-35 years in good health. The CDR3 DNA sequence: TGTGCCAGCAGTCCCTCCGGGACTATTAGCGGAGAGACCCAGTACTTC. Its protein product is CASSPSGTISGETQYF.